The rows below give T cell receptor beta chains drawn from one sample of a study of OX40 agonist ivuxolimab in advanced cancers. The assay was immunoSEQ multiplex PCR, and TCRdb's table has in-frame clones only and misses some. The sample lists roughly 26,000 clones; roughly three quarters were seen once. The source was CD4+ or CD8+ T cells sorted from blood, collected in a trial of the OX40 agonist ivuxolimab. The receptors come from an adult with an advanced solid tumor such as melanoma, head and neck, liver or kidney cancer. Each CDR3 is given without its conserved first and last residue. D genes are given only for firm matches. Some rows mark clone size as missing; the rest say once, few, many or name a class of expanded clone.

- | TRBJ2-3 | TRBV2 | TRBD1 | ASSEDRGPPDTQY
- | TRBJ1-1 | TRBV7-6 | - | ASSSPGRAEAF
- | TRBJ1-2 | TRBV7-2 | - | ASSLVEANYGYT
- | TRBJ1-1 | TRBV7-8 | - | ASSLGGGLNTEAF
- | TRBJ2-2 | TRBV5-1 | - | ASSLLHSDTGELF
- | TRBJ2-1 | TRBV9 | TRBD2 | ASSFLQRGTYNEQF
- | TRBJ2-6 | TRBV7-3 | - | ASSRTALVTKVGGSGANVLT
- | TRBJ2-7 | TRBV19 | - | ATIDTNTYEQY
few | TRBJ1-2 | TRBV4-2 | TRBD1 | ASSHETGQDYGYT
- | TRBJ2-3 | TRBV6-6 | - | ASSRGQVSGDTQY
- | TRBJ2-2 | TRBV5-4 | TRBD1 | ASSSRQGAIGELF
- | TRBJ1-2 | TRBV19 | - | ASRLTGANYGYT
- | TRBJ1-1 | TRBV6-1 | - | ASSKQGKNTEAF
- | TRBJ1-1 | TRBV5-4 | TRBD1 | ASSLAPGQENTEAF
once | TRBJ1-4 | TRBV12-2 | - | ASRLGVVGGKEKLF
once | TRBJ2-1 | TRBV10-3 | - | AISNTGTDNEQF
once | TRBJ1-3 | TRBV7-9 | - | ASSPWALSGNTIY
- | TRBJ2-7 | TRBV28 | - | ASGLTYEQY
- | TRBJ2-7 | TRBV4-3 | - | ASSQEANSYEQY
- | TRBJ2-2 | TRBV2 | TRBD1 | ASSELGGIGELF
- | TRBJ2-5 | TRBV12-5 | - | ASGGDAIGETQY
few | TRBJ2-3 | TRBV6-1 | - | ASSPEDRGTDTQY
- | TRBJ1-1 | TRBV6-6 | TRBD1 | ASSPTGTVVPEAF
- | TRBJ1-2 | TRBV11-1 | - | ASSDSGNYGYT
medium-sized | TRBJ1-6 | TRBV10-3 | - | AISDRSGKGNSPLH
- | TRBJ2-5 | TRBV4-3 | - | ASSQEWRPQETQY
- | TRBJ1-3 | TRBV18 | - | ASSPPSVFGNTIY
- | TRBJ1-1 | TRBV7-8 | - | ASSPGHQNTEAF
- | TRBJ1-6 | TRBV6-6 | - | ASRAVLSPLH
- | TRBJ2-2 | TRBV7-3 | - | ASSSRPGQNTGELF
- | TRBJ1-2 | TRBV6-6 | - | ASSARGGLGGYT
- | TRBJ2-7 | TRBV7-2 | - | ASSSGWSSSYEQY
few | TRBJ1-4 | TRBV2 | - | ASSERKGASPEKLF
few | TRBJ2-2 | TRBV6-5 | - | ASSYGGMNTGELF
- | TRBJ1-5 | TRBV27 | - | ASSFEGIGDQPQH
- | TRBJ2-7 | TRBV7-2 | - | ASSLEGGTEQY
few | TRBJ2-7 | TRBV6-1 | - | ASSTRDYEQY
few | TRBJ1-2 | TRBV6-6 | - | ASSDPKGGYDGYT
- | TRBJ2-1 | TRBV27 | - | ASSRWGAEGEQF
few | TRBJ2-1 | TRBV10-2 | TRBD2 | ASRPGLATNEQF
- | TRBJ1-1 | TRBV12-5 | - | ASGLQGNTEAF
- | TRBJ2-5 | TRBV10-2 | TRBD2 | ASSERPGRGGQETQY
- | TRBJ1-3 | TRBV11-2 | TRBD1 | ASSYPRDRVFRNTIY
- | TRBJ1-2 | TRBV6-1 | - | ASSEDGGYT
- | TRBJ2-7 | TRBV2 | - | ASTLQGGIYEQY
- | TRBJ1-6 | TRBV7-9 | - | ASSSLELGNSPLH
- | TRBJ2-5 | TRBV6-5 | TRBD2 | ASSQAGGYQETQY
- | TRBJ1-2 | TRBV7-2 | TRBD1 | ASSTYDRASGGYT